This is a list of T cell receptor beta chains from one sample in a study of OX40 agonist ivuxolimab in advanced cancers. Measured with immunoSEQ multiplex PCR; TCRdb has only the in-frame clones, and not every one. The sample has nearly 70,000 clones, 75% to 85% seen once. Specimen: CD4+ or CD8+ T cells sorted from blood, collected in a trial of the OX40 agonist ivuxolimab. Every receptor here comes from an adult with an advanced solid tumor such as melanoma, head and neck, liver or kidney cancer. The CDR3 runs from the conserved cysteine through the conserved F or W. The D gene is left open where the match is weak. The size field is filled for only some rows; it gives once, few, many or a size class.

TGCAGTGCTAGGTTGTACGTCGCTTTCTTT CSARLYVAFF TRBV20-1 few TRBJ1-1 -
TGTGCCAGCAGCCTCGGGGCAGGGTCCTATGGCTACACCTTC CASSLGAGSYGYTF TRBV5-5 - TRBJ1-2 -
TGTGCCAGCAGTTCGGGCACGTTGAGCTCCTACGAGCAGTACTTC CASSSGTLSSYEQYF TRBV5-4 - TRBJ2-7 -
TGTGCCAGTAGTGCGACAGGACCTGGCTCCTACGAGCAGTACTTC CASSATGPGSYEQYF TRBV19 - TRBJ2-7 -
TGTGCCAGCACCCCCTCCCAGGGAACCTATGGCTACACCTTC CASTPSQGTYGYTF TRBV6-1 once TRBJ1-2 -
TGTGCCAGCTCGCGGGGGGCAAAGTCCCATGAGCAGTTCTTC CASSRGAKSHEQFF TRBV6-5 few TRBJ2-1 TRBD2
TGTGCCAGCAGCTCATCCGGGACATCCTACGAGCAGTACTTC CASSSSGTSYEQYF TRBV7-8 - TRBJ2-7 -
TGTGCCAGCAAAGACATCTCTGGAAACACCATATATTTT CASKDISGNTIYF TRBV19 - TRBJ1-3 -
TGTGCCAGCATCTGGGGATCTGGAAACACCATATATTTT CASIWGSGNTIYF TRBV2 - TRBJ1-3 -
TGTGCCAGCAGCTCAGACATTAACAATGAGCAGTTCTTC CASSSDINNEQFF TRBV7-9 - TRBJ2-1 -
TGTGCCAGCAGCCTCCAGGGCGACGAGCAGTACTTC CASSLQGDEQYF TRBV5-6 - TRBJ2-7 -
TGTGCCAGCAGCTTAGAGACAGGGGACGAGCAGTACTTC CASSLETGDEQYF TRBV11-3 - TRBJ2-7 TRBD1
TGTGCCAGCAGCTTATCGTTCGGGCAGGTTGATCCTGGAAACACCATATATTTT CASSLSFGQVDPGNTIYF TRBV7-6 - TRBJ1-3 -
TGTGCCAGCAGCCCCCCTGCGGGGGGGGATACGCAGTATTTT CASSPPAGGDTQYF TRBV7-6 - TRBJ2-3 TRBD2
TGTGCCAGCAGCTATACGGTCCAGGCCTACGAGCAGTACTTC CASSYTVQAYEQYF TRBV2 - TRBJ2-7 -
TGTGCCAGTAGTTCCATTAGCCCCGTCACAGGGGGTATCTACAATGAGCAGTTCTTC CASSSISPVTGGIYNEQFF TRBV19 - TRBJ2-1 TRBD1
TGTGCCAGCAGCCAACGACAGGGTTCAAGGGAGCAGTACTTC CASSQRQGSREQYF TRBV7-8 - TRBJ2-7 TRBD1
TGTGCTAGTGCTTTGAGTGACAGGGGGCCCTTCGAGCAGTACTTC CASALSDRGPFEQYF TRBV12-5 - TRBJ2-7 TRBD1
TGTGCCAGCAGCTACGGGACAGGGCAAAATACGCAGTATTTT CASSYGTGQNTQYF TRBV5-5 - TRBJ2-3 TRBD1
TGTGCCAGCAGTTTATCTGGCAGGGCCAGCTCTGGAAACACCATATATTTT CASSLSGRASSGNTIYF TRBV27 - TRBJ1-3 -
TGTGCCAGCAGTTTCGACAGACAGGGACTATCCTACAATGAGCAGTTCTTC CASSFDRQGLSYNEQFF TRBV27 - TRBJ2-1 -
TGTGCCAGTAGTATAGGACAGTCTTCCTACGAGCAGTACTTC CASSIGQSSYEQYF TRBV19 - TRBJ2-7 -
TGTGCCAGCAGACCTTCGGCGGCGGGGGAACCCACCGGGGAGCTGTTTTTT CASRPSAAGEPTGELFF TRBV27 - TRBJ2-2 TRBD2
TGTGCCAGCAGCCCTACGGGTGGCACCGGGGAGCTGTTTTTT CASSPTGGTGELFF TRBV7-7 - TRBJ2-2 -
TGTGCCAGCAGTAGGCTAGCGGGGGGGGCCTCCTACGAGCAGTACTTC CASSRLAGGASYEQYF TRBV27 - TRBJ2-7 TRBD2
TGTGCCAGCAGCCACCCGACTAGTCCAGAGACCCAGTACTTC CASSHPTSPETQYF TRBV7-2 - TRBJ2-5 -
TGTGCCAGCAGTTTAGGGGGCGCCTTGAATGGCTACACCTTC CASSLGGALNGYTF TRBV6-5 - TRBJ1-2 TRBD1
TGTGCCAGCAGTCCGGGACTAGAGAGTGAGCAGTTCTTC CASSPGLESEQFF TRBV7-9 - TRBJ2-1 TRBD2
TGTGCCAGCTCACCCCGCGCCGGGACAGGGTACTCCGGAAACACCATATATTTT CASSPRAGTGYSGNTIYF TRBV18 - TRBJ1-3 TRBD1
TGTGCCAGCAGGCGGTCAGGAGCCCGCTACGAGCAGTACTTC CASRRSGARYEQYF TRBV25-1 - TRBJ2-7 -
TGTGCCAGCAGTCGACAGGCACCTAACTATGGCTACACCTTC CASSRQAPNYGYTF TRBV6-6 few TRBJ1-2 -
TGCAGCGTTGGATCGCCCGCAAGCTCCTACGAGCAGTACTTC CSVGSPASSYEQYF TRBV29-1 - TRBJ2-7 -
TGTGCCAGCCGCCAGGGGGGGGCCACAGATACGCAGTATTTT CASRQGGATDTQYF TRBV6-1 - TRBJ2-3 -
TGTGCCAGCAGCTTAGTCGGGGGCCTAACTAATGAAAAACTGTTTTTT CASSLVGGLTNEKLFF TRBV7-2 - TRBJ1-4 -
TGCGCCAGCAGCCAAGATGACCAAGGACGAGTTCAGTACTTC CASSQDDQGRVQYF TRBV4-1 - TRBJ2-4 -
TGCGCCAGCAGCTTGGTCGGCCGGGGGGCCAACAATGAGCAGTTCTTC CASSLVGRGANNEQFF TRBV5-1 - TRBJ2-1 -
TGTGCCAGCAGCCGACTAAAAGGTGAAGCTTTCTTT CASSRLKGEAFF TRBV7-2 - TRBJ1-1 -
TGTGCCAGCAGCCTGGGTAGTGCAGGGAACTACGAGCAGTACTTC CASSLGSAGNYEQYF TRBV5-4 once TRBJ2-7 -
TGCGCCAGCAGTGAGGTCTCAGGGACCGGGGAGCTGTTTTTT CASSEVSGTGELFF TRBV10-1 - TRBJ2-2 -
TGTGCCAGTAGTCAGGGGGACAGGGTCTACGAGCAGTACTTC CASSQGDRVYEQYF TRBV19 - TRBJ2-7 TRBD1
TGCAGTGCCGTCTACGGCGGGGAGCTGTTTTTT CSAVYGGELFF TRBV20-1 - TRBJ2-2 -
TGTGCCAGCAGGCCCCTCGTGGGACAGGGGACCGGGGAGCTGTTTTTT CASRPLVGQGTGELFF TRBV7-9 - TRBJ2-2 TRBD1
TGTGCCAGTAGTATTTGGGGGGGCGCCTACAATGAGCAGTTCTTC CASSIWGGAYNEQFF TRBV19 few TRBJ2-1 -
TGTGCCACGGGAGAATACCAAGAGACCCAGTACTTC CATGEYQETQYF TRBV6-5 - TRBJ2-5 -
TGTGCCAGCAGCTTAGAGGGAGGCCCAGGGACTCGAGAGACCCAGTACTTC CASSLEGGPGTRETQYF TRBV7-6 - TRBJ2-5 -
TGTGCCAGTAGTATAAACTACTACGAGCAGTACTTC CASSINYYEQYF TRBV19 - TRBJ2-7 -
TGTGCCAGCAGCTTAAAAGGGGAGGAGACCCAGTACTTC CASSLKGEETQYF TRBV11-2 once TRBJ2-5 -
TGTGCCAGCAGTGAAGTGGGGTGGAACACTGAAGCTTTCTTT CASSEVGWNTEAFF TRBV25-1 - TRBJ1-1 -
TGCAGCGTTGAAGGTCACCGAGAGACAGGGTACTACGAGCAGTACTTC CSVEGHRETGYYEQYF TRBV29-1 few TRBJ2-7 TRBD1
TGTGCCAGCAGCTTAGTCGACGTCGTAGACATTCAGTACTTC CASSLVDVVDIQYF TRBV7-8 once TRBJ2-4 -
TGCGCCAGCAGTGCCGGGACAGGGGTTTATGAGCAGTACTTC CASSAGTGVYEQYF TRBV10-1 - TRBJ2-7 TRBD1
TGTGCCAGCAGCTTCCGCCCAGGTTGGGGAGAGACCCAGTACTTC CASSFRPGWGETQYF TRBV7-8 - TRBJ2-5 -
TGTGCCAGCAAGCCAAGGTACTACGAGCAGTACTTC CASKPRYYEQYF TRBV6-1 - TRBJ2-7 -
TGTGCCAGCAGGAGCGGCGGGGGGGGCAGCTACGAGCAGTACTTC CASRSGGGGSYEQYF TRBV6-5 - TRBJ2-7 TRBD2